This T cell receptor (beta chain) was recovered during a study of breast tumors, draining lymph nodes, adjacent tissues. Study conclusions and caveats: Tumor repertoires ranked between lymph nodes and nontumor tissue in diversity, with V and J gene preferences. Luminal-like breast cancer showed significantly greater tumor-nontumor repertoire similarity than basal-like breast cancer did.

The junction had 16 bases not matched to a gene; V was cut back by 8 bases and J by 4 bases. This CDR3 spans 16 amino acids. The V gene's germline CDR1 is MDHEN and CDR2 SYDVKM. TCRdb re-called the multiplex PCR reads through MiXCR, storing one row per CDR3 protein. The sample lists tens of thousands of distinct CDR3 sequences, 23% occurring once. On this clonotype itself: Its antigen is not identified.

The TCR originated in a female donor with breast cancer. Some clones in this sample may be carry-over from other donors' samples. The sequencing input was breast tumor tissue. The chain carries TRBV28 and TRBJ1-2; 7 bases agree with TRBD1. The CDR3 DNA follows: TGTGCCAGCCAGTTCAAAGGACAGGCAGAGTCCTATGGCTACACCTTC. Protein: CASQFKGQAESYGYTF.